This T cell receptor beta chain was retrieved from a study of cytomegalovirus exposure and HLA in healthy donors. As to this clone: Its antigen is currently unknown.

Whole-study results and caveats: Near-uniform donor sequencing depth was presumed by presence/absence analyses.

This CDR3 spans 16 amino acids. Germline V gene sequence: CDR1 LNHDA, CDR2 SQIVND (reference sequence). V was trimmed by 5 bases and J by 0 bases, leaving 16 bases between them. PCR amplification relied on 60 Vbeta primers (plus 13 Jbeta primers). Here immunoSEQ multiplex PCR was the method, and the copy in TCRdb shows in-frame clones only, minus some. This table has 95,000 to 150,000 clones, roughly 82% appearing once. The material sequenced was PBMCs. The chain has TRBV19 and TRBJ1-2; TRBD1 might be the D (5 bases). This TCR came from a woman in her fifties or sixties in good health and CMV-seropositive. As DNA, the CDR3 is TGTGCCAGTAGTCGCGGACACCCCCCAGCTAACTATGGCTACACCTTC. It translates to CASSRGHPPANYGYTF.